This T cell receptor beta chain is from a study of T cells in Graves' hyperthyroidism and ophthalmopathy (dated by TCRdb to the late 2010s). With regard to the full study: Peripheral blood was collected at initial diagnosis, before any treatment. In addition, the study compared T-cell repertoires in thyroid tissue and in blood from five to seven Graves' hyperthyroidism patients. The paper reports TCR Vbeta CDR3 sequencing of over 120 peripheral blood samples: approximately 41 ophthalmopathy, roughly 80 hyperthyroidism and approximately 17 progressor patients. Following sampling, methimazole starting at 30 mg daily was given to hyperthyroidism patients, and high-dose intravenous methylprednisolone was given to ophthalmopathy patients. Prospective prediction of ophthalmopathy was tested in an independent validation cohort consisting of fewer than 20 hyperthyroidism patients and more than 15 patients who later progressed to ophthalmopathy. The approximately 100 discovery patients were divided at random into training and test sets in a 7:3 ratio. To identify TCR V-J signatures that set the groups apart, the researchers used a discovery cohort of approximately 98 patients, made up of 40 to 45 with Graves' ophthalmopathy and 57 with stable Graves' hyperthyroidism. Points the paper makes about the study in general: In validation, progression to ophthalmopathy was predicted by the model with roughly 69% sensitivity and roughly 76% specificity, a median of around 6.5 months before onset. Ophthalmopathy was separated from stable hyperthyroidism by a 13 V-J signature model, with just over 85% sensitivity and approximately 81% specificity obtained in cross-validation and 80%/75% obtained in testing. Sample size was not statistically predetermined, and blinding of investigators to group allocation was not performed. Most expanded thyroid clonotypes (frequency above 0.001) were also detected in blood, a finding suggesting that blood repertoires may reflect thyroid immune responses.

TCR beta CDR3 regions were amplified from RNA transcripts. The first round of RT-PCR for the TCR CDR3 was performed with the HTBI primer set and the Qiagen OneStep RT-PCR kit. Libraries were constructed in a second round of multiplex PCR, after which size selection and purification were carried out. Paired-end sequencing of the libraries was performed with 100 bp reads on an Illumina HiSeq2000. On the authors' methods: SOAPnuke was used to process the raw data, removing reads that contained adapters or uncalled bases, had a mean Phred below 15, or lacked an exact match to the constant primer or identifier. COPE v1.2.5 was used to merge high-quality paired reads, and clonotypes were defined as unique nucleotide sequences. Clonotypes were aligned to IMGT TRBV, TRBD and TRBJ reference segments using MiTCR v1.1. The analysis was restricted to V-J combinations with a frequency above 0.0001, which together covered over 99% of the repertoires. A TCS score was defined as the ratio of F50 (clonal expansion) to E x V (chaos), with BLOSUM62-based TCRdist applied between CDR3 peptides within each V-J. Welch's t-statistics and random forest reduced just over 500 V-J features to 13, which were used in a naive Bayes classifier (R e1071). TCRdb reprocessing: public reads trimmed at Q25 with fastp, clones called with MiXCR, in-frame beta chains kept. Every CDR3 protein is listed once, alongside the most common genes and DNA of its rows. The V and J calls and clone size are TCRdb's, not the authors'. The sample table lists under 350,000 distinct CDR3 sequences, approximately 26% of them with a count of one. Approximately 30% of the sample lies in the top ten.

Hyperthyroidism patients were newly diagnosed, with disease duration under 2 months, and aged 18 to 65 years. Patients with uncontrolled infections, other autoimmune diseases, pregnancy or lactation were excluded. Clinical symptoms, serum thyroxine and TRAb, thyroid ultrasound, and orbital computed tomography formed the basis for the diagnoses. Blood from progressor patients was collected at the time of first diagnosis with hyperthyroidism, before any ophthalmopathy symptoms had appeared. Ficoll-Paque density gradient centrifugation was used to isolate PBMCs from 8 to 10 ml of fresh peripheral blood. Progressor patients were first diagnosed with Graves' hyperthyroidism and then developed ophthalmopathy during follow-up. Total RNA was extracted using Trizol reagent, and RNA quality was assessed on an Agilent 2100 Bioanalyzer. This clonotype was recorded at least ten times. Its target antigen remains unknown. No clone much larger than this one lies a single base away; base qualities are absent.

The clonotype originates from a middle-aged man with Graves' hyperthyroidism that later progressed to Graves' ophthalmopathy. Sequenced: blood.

The CDR3: CASVATALIRAFF. DNA sequence: TGTGCCAGCGTGGCCACCGCACTCATACGGGCTTTCTTT. The sequence joins TRBV6-1 to TRBJ1-1; the D gene cannot be resolved reliably. Trimming removed 8 bases from V and 11 bases from J, leaving 21 bases between the germline ends. Reading the germline V gene gives CDR1 MNHNS and CDR2 SASEGT. The CDR3 covers 13 residues, taking in both the cysteine and the phenylalanine. The sequence is cut down to CDR3 DNA, 39 bases in frame from base 1.